What follows are 13 T cell receptor beta chains derived from one specimen sequenced in a study of early T cells in non-severe SARS-CoV-2 infection. TCRdb fed the 5' RACE reads into MiXCR, producing one record per CDR3 protein. The table has some 96,000 distinct CDR3 sequences, around 14% seen once; the top ten hold around 5.4%. The source material was whole blood. The receptors were gathered from an adult who was a healthcare worker with PCR-confirmed SARS-CoV-2 infection or an uninfected control (not recorded which).

The genes are TRBV6-5 and TRBJ2-2; tentatively, D is TRBD2 (5 bases). This CDR3 contains 15 residues. Germline-derived CDR1 and CDR2 are MNHEY and SVGAGI. Trimming removed 0 bases from V and 5 bases from J, with 10 bases in between. The CDR3 region is CASSYSIGDTGELFF. DNA for the CDR3: TGTGCCAGCAGTTACTCGATCGGGGATACCGGGGAGCTGTTTTTT.

This clonotype has at least ten counts. J is TRBJ2-6 and V is TRBV4-1; either TRBD1 or TRBD2 may fit D (5 bases each). The V gene lost 1 base and the J gene lost 0 bases, with 7 bases spanning the gap. CDR3 length: 16 amino acids. Per the germline V gene, CDR1 is MGHRA and CDR2 is YSYEKL. The CDR3 DNA follows: TGCGCCAGCAGCCAAGCGGGGCGCTCTGGGGCCAACGTCCTGACTTTC. As protein: CASSQAGRSGANVLTF.

The chain is built from TRBV7-2 and TRBJ2-7, with D perhaps matching TRBD1 or TRBD2 (5 bases each). The V and J ends lost 4 bases and 3 bases respectively, with 13 bases between them. The CDR3 consists of 14 residues. Germline V gives CDR1 SGHTA, CDR2 FQGNSA. This CDR3 reads CASSYGTVGYEQYF. The CDR3 region has the DNA TGTGCCAGCAGCTACGGGACGGTGGGCTACGAGCAGTACTTC.

V gene TRBV6-5 combines with J gene TRBJ2-7; a possible D gene is TRBD2 (5 bases). Germline assignment: CDR1 MNHEY and CDR2 SVGAGI. The CDR3 runs 12 residues. With 8 bases removed from V and 4 bases from J, the gap between germline ends came to 12 bases. CDR3 sequence reads: CASRRGMYEQYF. CDR3 sequence (DNA): TGTGCCAGCCGGAGAGGGATGTACGAGCAGTACTTC.

V usage is TRBV7-8 and J usage is TRBJ1-1; 9 bases align to TRBD1. V dropped 4 bases and J dropped 4; count of bases not matched to a gene: 10. CDR3 length equals 16 residues. In germline, CDR1 is SGHVS, CDR2 FQNEAQ. CDR3 coding DNA: TGTGCCAGCAGCTCTTCAAGACAGGGGGGCGGCACTGAAGCTTTCTTT. Amino acid sequence: CASSSSRQGGGTEAFF.

The V call is TRBV13, the J call TRBJ2-5, with D uncertain. Germline V lookup: CDR1 PRHDT, CDR2 FYEKMQ (reference sequence). The CDR3 has 13 amino acids. V lost 5 bases, J lost 3 bases, and 10 bases lay in between. The CDR3 sequence is CASSVLREETQYF. The CDR3 coding sequence is TGTGCCAGCAGCGTCCTTCGAGAAGAGACCCAGTACTTC. Full variable domain (remainder filled in from reference TRBV13 and TRBJ2-5): AAGVIQSPRHLIKEKRETATLKCYPIPRHDTVYWYQQGPGQDPQFLISFYEKMQSDKGSIPDRFSAQQFSDYHSELNMSSLELGDSALYFCASSVLREETQYFGPGTRLLVL.

This clonotype was picked up many times. The CDR3 carries no conserved terminal phenylalanine or tryptophan, so it likely arises from a read error. No DNA is shown, since the ends of the CDR3 on it are uncertain; the CDR3 is the one TCRdb lists. The V and J genes are TRBV21-1 and TRBJ2-7; the table names TRBD2, a call not compared with the DNA. TRBV21-1 is termed a pseudogene. The length of the CDR3 is 10 amino acids, counting both ends. CDR3: CASSNEGRST.

The chain uses TRBV9 and TRBJ2-7; a possible D gene is TRBD1 (5 bases). V dropped 4 bases and J dropped 6 bases, with 17 bases sitting between them. Per the germline V gene, CDR1 is SGDLS and CDR2 is YYNGEE. CDR3 length: 14 amino acids. The CDR3 sequence: CASSPPQVPGEQYF. The CDR3 coding sequence is TGTGCCAGCAGCCCACCACAGGTCCCGGGCGAGCAGTACTTC. Supplemented by reference TRBV9 and TRBJ2-7, the full variable domain reads DSGVTQTPKHLITATGQRVTLRCSPRSGDLSVYWYQQSLDQGLQFLIQYYNGEERAKGNILERFSAQQFPDLHSELNLSSLELGDSALYFCASSPPQVPGEQYFGPGTRLTVT.

This clonotype was found a few times. The J gene is TRBJ1-6, the V gene TRBV5-1; weak D call: TRBD1 (6 bases). Germline-derived CDR1 and CDR2 are SGHRS and YFSETQ. Between the trimmed V and J ends, which lost 3 bases and 8 bases, there was a span of 15 bases. This CDR3 region has 15 residues. In nucleotides, the CDR3 is TGCGCCAGCAGCTCGGACAGCCCCCGGTATTCACCCCTCCACTTT. Translating it yields CASSSDSPRYSPLHF. Full variable domain (outside the CDR3, taken from reference TRBV5-1 and TRBJ1-6): KAGVTQTPRYLIKTRGQQVTLSCSPISGHRSVSWYQQTPGQGLQFLFEYFSETQRNKGNFPGRFSGRQFSNSRSEMNVSTLELGDSALYLCASSSDSPRYSPLHFGNGTRLTVT.

V usage is TRBV5-1 and J usage is TRBJ2-1; D ambiguous. The CDR3 consists of 13 residues. V shed 2 bases and J shed 6 bases, with 9 bases lying between them. Germline CDR1 SGHRS, CDR2 YFSETQ. The CDR3 nucleotides read TGCGCCAGCAGCTTCCCCAAGGGCAATGAGCAGTTCTTC. As protein: CASSFPKGNEQFF.

This clonotype has at least ten counts. This chain uses TRBV6-2 or TRBV6-3 with TRBJ2-1, with D maybe TRBD1 (6 bases). This CDR3 is built from 13 residues. Trimming shortened V by 4 bases and J by 2 bases, and 6 bases separated the two germline ends. CDR1 MNHEY and CDR2 SVGEGT come from the germline V gene. The CDR3 coding sequence is TGTGCCAGCAGTTGGGACACCTACAATGAGCAGTTCTTC. It is translated as CASSWDTYNEQFF.

This chain connects TRBV11-1 to TRBJ1-4, with D possibly TRBD1 on 5 matching bases. CDR3 length equals 16 residues. V was pared by 3 bases and J by 0 bases, with 11 bases between. The germline V gene has CDR1 SGHAT and CDR2 FQDESV (reference sequence). CDR3 amino acids: CASSFGGQSTNEKLFF. For the CDR3, the DNA is TGTGCCAGCAGCTTTGGAGGACAATCAACTAATGAAAAACTGTTTTTT.

The table lists this clonotype with a few counts. The chain is built from TRBV20-1 and TRBJ2-3; perhaps TRBD2 as D (6 bases). The germline CDR1 and CDR2 sequences are DFQATT and SNEGSKA (reference sequence). The V gene lost 1 base and the J gene lost 2 bases, with 13 bases spanning the gap. The CDR3 covers 15 residues. The CDR3: CSARVGGRPTDTQYF. The CDR3, as DNA: TGCAGTGCTAGAGTCGGGGGACGCCCCACAGATACGCAGTATTTT.